One and the same sample provided the 17 T cell receptor beta chains below, sequenced in a study of technical replicates of blood from several donors (dated by TCRdb to the late 2010s). The receptor library was made with the immunoSEQ multiplex PCR assay. TCRdb took over this immuneACCESS table, retaining in-frame rearrangements with V and J assigned. Such tables are incomplete; in checked studies, under half of the missing clones stem from an unresolved V gene, and the remainder is unexplained. Across this sample there are 65,000 to 85,000 clones, with 94% seen only once. Under 0.5% of the sample is in the top ten clones. The specimen sequenced was T cells isolated from PBMCs. These receptors originate from a human donor in good health.

The chain is built from TRBV6-5 and TRBJ2-5; D is unresolved. The CDR3 runs 14 residues. The V and J ends lost 5 bases and 3 bases respectively, with 13 bases between them. Per germline, CDR1 MNHEY and CDR2 SVGAGI. The CDR3 sequence: CASSQVRGKETQYF. CDR3 in DNA: TGTGCCAGCAGTCAAGTAAGAGGCAAAGAGACCCAGTACTTC.

The chain combines TRBV6-5 with TRBJ2-1; 8 positions agree with TRBD2. The trim removed 2 bases at V and 4 bases at J, leaving 4 bases unmatched. This CDR3 has 15 amino acids. Germline CDR1 MNHEY, CDR2 SVGAGI. The DNA of the CDR3 is TGTGCCAGCAGTTACCAGCGGGAGCTATACAATGAGCAGTTCTTC. Translation gives CASSYQRELYNEQFF.

This clone was counted once. The chain carries TRBV9 and TRBJ1-2; tentatively, D is TRBD1 (6 bases). Germline CDR1 and CDR2: SGDLS and YYNGEE. The CDR3 length is 15 residues. Trimming took off 2 bases at V and 0 bases at J, with 11 bases between the two ends. The CDR3, as DNA: TGTGCCAGCAGCGTGGGGGGGCTAGCTAACTATGGCTACACCTTC. Protein: CASSVGGLANYGYTF.

V usage is TRBV6-5 and J usage is TRBJ2-3, with 8 bases identical to TRBD1. CDR3 length equals 14 residues. With 5 bases clipped from V and 4 bases from J, the junction kept 5 bases outside the gene matches. Per the germline V gene, CDR1 is MNHEY and CDR2 is SVGAGI. The CDR3 DNA is TGTGCCAGCAGTCGGACAGGGCGAGCAGATACGCAGTATTTT. Translation gives CASSRTGRADTQYF.

The chain carries TRBV4-1 and TRBJ2-3; no clear D. CDR1 is MGHRA and CDR2 is YSYEKL in the germline V gene. The CDR3 is 17 residues long. V was clipped by 0 bases and J by 0 bases, with 13 bases between them. The CDR3 spells CASSQEEALPSTDTQYF. In nucleotides, the CDR3 is TGCGCCAGCAGCCAAGAAGAAGCGCTGCCTAGCACAGATACGCAGTATTTT.

Here the CDR3 DNA reads TGTGCCAGCAGCCAAGAAGTGCGGAGCACAGATACGCAGTATTTT. Its translation: CASSQEVRSTDTQYF. The chain uses TRBV4-2 and TRBJ2-3; unclear D gene. CDR3 size: 15 residues. Germline V gene lookup returns CDR1 LGHNA and CDR2 YNFKEQ. Trimming removed 0 bases from V and 0 bases from J, with 7 bases in between.

The chain employs TRBV27 and TRBJ2-7; TRBD1 agrees at 9 bases. Germline V lookup: CDR1 MNHEY, CDR2 SMNVEV (reference sequence). V shed 6 bases and J 7 bases; nucleotides not matched to a gene: 4. This CDR3 region has 12 residues. CDR3 region: CASRDRGGEQYF. In DNA, the CDR3 is TGTGCCAGCAGGGACAGGGGTGGGGAGCAGTACTTC.

The CDR3 protein is CASSLGLAGHTQYF. The CDR3 DNA sequence: TGTGCCAGCAGCCTGGGACTAGCGGGACATACGCAGTATTTT. This chain joins TRBV7-2 and TRBJ2-3, with TRBD2 matching 13 bases. The junction had 3 bases not matched to a gene; V was cut back by 5 bases and J by 7 bases. Germline loops: CDR1 SGHTA, CDR2 FQGNSA. The CDR3 runs to 14 residues.

This chain connects TRBV5-4 to TRBJ2-3, with unresolved D. The V and J ends lost 0 bases and 2 bases respectively, with 10 bases between them. Germline V gives CDR1 SGHNT, CDR2 YYREEE (reference sequence). The CDR3 extends over 15 amino acids. In DNA, the CDR3 is TGTGCCAGCAGCTTGGGAGGCGGCCTCACAGATACGCAGTATTTT. The encoded protein is CASSLGGGLTDTQYF.

V gene TRBV9 combines with J gene TRBJ2-1; TRBD1 aligns across 11 bases. This CDR3 has 15 amino acids. V trimming: 0 bases; J trimming: 7 bases; junction bases outside the gene matches: 3. Per the germline V gene, CDR1 is SGDLS and CDR2 is YYNGEE. CDR3 region: CASSVAGQGGNEQFF. The CDR3 nucleotides are TGTGCCAGCAGCGTAGCGGGACAGGGGGGAAATGAGCAGTTCTTC. Combining the CDR3 with reference TRBV9 and TRBJ2-1 gives the whole variable domain DSGVTQTPKHLITATGQRVTLRCSPRSGDLSVYWYQQSLDQGLQFLIQYYNGEERAKGNILERFSAQQFPDLHSELNLSSLELGDSALYFCASSVAGQGGNEQFFGPGTRLTVL.

The chain is built from TRBV5-4 and TRBJ2-1; the D is unclear. CDR1 is SGHNT and CDR2 is YYREEE in the germline V gene (reference sequence). The CDR3 covers 16 residues. The germline V and J ends were trimmed by 0 bases and 2 bases, with 12 bases remaining between them. CDR3 DNA: TGTGCCAGCAGCTTGGCTTATTTAGCTACCTACAATGAGCAGTTCTTC. Translated: CASSLAYLATYNEQFF.

J is TRBJ2-5 and V is TRBV28; a weak D match, TRBD2 (6 bases). The CDR3 contains 13 residues. The germline gives CDR1 MDHEN, CDR2 SYDVKM. The ends were cut back, 3 bases at V and 4 bases at J, with 9 bases in the middle. The DNA of the CDR3 is TGTGCCAGCAGTTTGGGGGGACCAGAGACCCAGTACTTC. Amino acid sequence: CASSLGGPETQYF.

The V gene is TRBV5-6, the J gene TRBJ2-3, with D tentatively TRBD1 (6 bases). CDR3 length: 14 residues. The V and J ends lost 8 bases and 2 bases respectively, with 15 bases between them. In germline, CDR1 is SGHDT, CDR2 YYEEEE. CDR3 nucleotides: TGTGCCAGTATAAGGGACATTTTCACAGATACGCAGTATTTT. Its protein product is CASIRDIFTDTQYF. The full variable domain, its missing parts supplied by reference TRBV5-6 and TRBJ2-3, is DAGVTQSPTHLIKTRGQQVTLRCSPKSGHDTVSWYQQALGQGPQFIFQYYEEEERQRGNFPDRFSGHQFPNYSSELNVNALLLGDSALYLCASIRDIFTDTQYFGPGTRLTVL.

The chain combines TRBV29-1 with TRBJ2-7; maybe TRBD1 (6 bases). The CDR3 covers 14 residues. CDR1 SQVTM and CDR2 ANQGSEA come from the germline V gene. V dropped 4 bases and J dropped 2 bases, with 15 bases sitting between them. CDR3 nucleotide sequence: TGCAGCGTTGTTAGGGACACCCACCCCTACGAGCAGTACTTC. Amino acids: CSVVRDTHPYEQYF.

A single count supports this clone. The chain combines TRBV7-8 with TRBJ2-1, with 8 bases aligning to TRBD1. Germline V gene data show CDR1 as SGHVS and CDR2 as FQNEAQ. J gave up 7 bases and V 2 bases, and 7 bases lay outside the gene matches. This CDR3 region has 15 residues. CDR3 amino acids: CASSLITGGLNEQFF. The CDR3 DNA reads TGTGCCAGCAGCTTAATCACAGGGGGGCTGAATGAGCAGTTCTTC.

This clone was counted once. V gene TRBV5-5 combines with J gene TRBJ2-5, with TRBD2 matching over 9 bases. The V segment lost 3 bases and the J segment 2 bases; nucleotides outside the gene matches: 5. This CDR3 has 15 residues. Per germline, CDR1 SGHKS and CDR2 YYEKEE (reference sequence). DNA of the CDR3: TGTGCCAGCAGCTATGGACTAGCGTCACAAGAGACCCAGTACTTC. As protein: CASSYGLASQETQYF.

This clone came up once. V gene TRBV5-5 combines with J gene TRBJ2-1; 10 bases line up with TRBD2. CDR3 length: 14 amino acids. Germline V CDR1 and CDR2: SGHKS, YYEKEE (reference sequence). With V trimmed by 0 bases and J by 9 bases, 3 bases remained unmatched. The CDR3 region has the DNA TGTGCCAGCAGCTTGGAACTAGCGGGAATTGAGCAGTTCTTC. Its translation: CASSLELAGIEQFF.